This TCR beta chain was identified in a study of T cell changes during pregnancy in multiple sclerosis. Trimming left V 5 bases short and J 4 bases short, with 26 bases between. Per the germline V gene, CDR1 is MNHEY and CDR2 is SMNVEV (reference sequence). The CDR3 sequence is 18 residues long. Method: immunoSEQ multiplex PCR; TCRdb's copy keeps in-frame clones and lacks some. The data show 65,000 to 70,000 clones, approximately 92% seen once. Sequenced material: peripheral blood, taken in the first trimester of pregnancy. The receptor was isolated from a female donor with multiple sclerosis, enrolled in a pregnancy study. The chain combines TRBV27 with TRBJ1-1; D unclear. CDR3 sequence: CASSRLFEGVGLATEAFF. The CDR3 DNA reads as TGTGCCAGCAGTCGCCTCTTTGAGGGAGTAGGTTTAGCCACTGAAGCTTTCTTT.